The 2 T cell receptor beta chains given below trace back to one sample, sequenced in a study of CD8+ T cells in alopecia areata. It was cDNA, reverse transcribed from extracted RNA, that served as the sequencing template. Produced via immunoSEQ multiplex PCR; TCRdb's table is partial and in-frame only. This table has about 110,000 clones, 84% appearing once. The treatment: oral pan-JAK inhibitor, 5-10 mg twice daily. The sequencing used CD8+ T cells sorted from blood, collected at week 24, from a patient treated with tofacitinib. These receptors were collected from a human donor with alopecia areata.

The chain carries TRBV27 and TRBJ2-3, with TRBD2 matching over 11 bases. This CDR3 has 15 amino acids. The germline gives CDR1 MNHEY, CDR2 SMNVEV (reference sequence). V shed 4 bases and J 4 bases; nucleotides not matched to a gene: 4. CDR3 bases: TGTGCCAGCAGTTACAAGGGACTAGCGGCAGATACGCAGTATTTT. Translated: CASSYKGLAADTQYF.

The rearrangement links TRBV21-1 to TRBJ2-3; the table names TRBD2, a call not compared with the DNA. TRBV21-1 is a listed pseudogene. This CDR3 has 14 amino acids. The CDR3 DNA sequence: TGTGCCAGCGGCGGCGGGGTGATCACAGATACGCAGTATTTT. It specifies CASGGGVITDTQYF.